This T cell receptor beta chain originates from a study of T cell changes during pregnancy in multiple sclerosis. Profiled with immunoSEQ multiplex PCR; TCRdb holds only in-frame clones, not every one. This sample has 65,000 to 90,000 clones, with roughly 92% found just once. Losses at the gene ends were 7 bases for V and 6 bases for J; bases not matched to a gene: 6. This CDR3 spans 15 amino acids. Germline V CDR1 and CDR2: SNHLY, FYNNEI. The gene calls are TRBV2 and TRBJ2-1; 13 bases are shared with TRBD2. The receptor was derived from a female donor with multiple sclerosis, enrolled in a pregnancy study. Sequences were derived from peripheral blood, sampled before pregnancy. CDR3 residues: CASTQRTSGSNEQFF. The DNA for the CDR3 is TGTGCCAGCACTCAAAGGACTAGCGGGAGCAATGAGCAGTTCTTC.